A single sample is the source of the 22 T cell receptor beta chains below, sequenced in a study of cytomegalovirus exposure and HLA in healthy donors. The PCR contained 60 Vbeta and 13 Jbeta primers. The protocol was immunoSEQ multiplex PCR, while the TCRdb copy is restricted to in-frame clones and leaves out a portion. This table has around 300,000 clones, about 83% appearing once. Sequenced input: PBMCs. The receptors originated from a woman aged 40 to 50 in good health and CMV-seropositive.

The V and J genes are TRBV19 and TRBJ1-1; D is unclear. Trimming removed 3 bases from V and 0 bases from J, with 5 bases in between. Germline V CDR1 and CDR2: LNHDA, SQIVND (reference sequence). CDR3 length equals 13 residues. In DNA form, the CDR3 reads TGTGCCAGTAGTATGCGGCTGAACACTGAAGCTTTCTTT. Its protein product is CASSMRLNTEAFF.

The chain combines TRBV6-5 with TRBJ1-1, with D possibly TRBD1 on 5 matching bases. Germline CDR1 and CDR2: MNHEY and SVGAGI. The CDR3 contains 14 residues. V lost 4 bases and J 2 bases, leaving 11 bases between the germline ends. The DNA for the CDR3 is TGTGCCAGCAGTTCCCCGCGGGACAACACTGAAGCTTTCTTT. It is translated as CASSSPRDNTEAFF.

This clone showed up just a few times. J is TRBJ1-4 and V is TRBV28; TRBD1 matches at 7 bases. Germline CDR1 is MDHEN and CDR2 is SYDVKM. This CDR3 has 14 residues. V gave up 4 bases and J gave up 5 bases; unmatched junction bases: 4. The CDR3 is CASSSGTANEKLFF. CDR3 DNA: TGTGCCAGCAGTTCGGGGACAGCAAATGAAAAACTGTTTTTT.

The genes are TRBV6-5 and TRBJ2-5; possibly TRBD1 for D (5 bases). CDR3 length equals 14 residues. Trimming took 5 bases from V and 5 from J, leaving 15 bases between them. Per germline, CDR1 MNHEY and CDR2 SVGAGI. CDR3 sequence reads: CASSPWGSPETQYF. Here the CDR3 DNA reads TGTGCCAGCAGTCCCTGGGGCAGCCCTGAGACCCAGTACTTC.

The chain has TRBV28 and TRBJ1-5, with D possibly matching TRBD1 (5 bases). With 6 bases removed from V and 4 bases from J, the gap between germline ends came to 19 bases. CDR3 size: 16 residues. Germline V CDR1 and CDR2: MDHEN, SYDVKM. The CDR3 sequence is CASSIKRGVGNQPQHF. The CDR3 DNA reads as TGTGCCAGCAGCATAAAAAGGGGCGTTGGGAATCAGCCCCAGCATTTT.

This clone has just one count. V and J are TRBV15 and TRBJ2-3; perhaps TRBD2 as D (6 bases). CDR1 is LNHNV, CDR2 YYDKDF, per germline (reference sequence). The V end lost 0 bases, the J end lost 4 bases, and 11 bases lay between the germline ends. The CDR3 has 15 amino acids. Here the CDR3 DNA reads TGTGCCACCAGCAGAGAGATAGCGGATTCAGATACGCAGTATTTT. It yields the protein CATSREIADSDTQYF.

The chain joins TRBV28 to TRBJ2-2; the match to TRBD2 covers 8 bases. CDR3 size: 15 residues. After removal of 5 bases from V and 6 bases from J, the junction contained 8 bases not matched to a gene. Per germline, CDR1 MDHEN and CDR2 SYDVKM. This CDR3 is CASSLQSGRAGELFF. The CDR3 DNA reads as TGTGCCAGCAGTCTCCAAAGCGGGAGAGCCGGGGAGCTGTTTTTT.

J is TRBJ1-3 and V is TRBV30; D gene ambiguous. The CDR3 has 17 residues. V lost 2 bases and J 3 bases, leaving 20 bases between the germline ends. CDR1 GTSNPN and CDR2 SVGIG come from the germline V gene (reference sequence). The CDR3 DNA reads as TGTGCCTGGAGTCTACTTAAGGACTCTAAAAGTGGAAACACCATATATTTT. Translating gives CAWSLLKDSKSGNTIYF.

This clone was recorded only once. V usage is TRBV13 and J usage is TRBJ2-1, with TRBD1 matching over 8 bases. The CDR3 length is 17 residues. Trimming cost V 1 base and J 1 base; bases outside gene matches: 6. Germline V CDR1 and CDR2: PRHDT, FYEKMQ (reference sequence). As DNA, the CDR3 is TGTGCCAGCAGCTTAGCGGGCGGACAGGGTTCCTACAATGAGCAGTTCTTC. This gives the protein CASSLAGGQGSYNEQFF.

The chain recombines TRBV5-4 with TRBJ1-1, with D perhaps matching TRBD1 (5 bases). CDR1 and CDR2 (germline): SGHNT, YYREEE (reference sequence). Between the trimmed V and J ends, which lost 0 bases and 1 base, there was a span of 7 bases. The CDR3 covers 14 residues. The CDR3, as DNA: TGTGCCAGCAGCTTGGTTGGGGCGAACACTGAAGCTTTCTTT. Amino acids: CASSLVGANTEAFF.

This clone was counted a few times. CDR3 bases: TGCAGCGTTGTTGGGGCGGGACCCTCCTACAATGAGCAGTTCTTC. Its translation: CSVVGAGPSYNEQFF. The chain has TRBV29-1 and TRBJ2-1; D might be TRBD2 (6 bases). V lost 4 bases and J 0 bases, leaving 13 bases between the germline ends. Germline V CDR1 and CDR2: SQVTM, ANQGSEA. The CDR3 length is 15 residues.

A remark on this clone: A read error may produce the germline difference seen at one junction end. The chain is built from TRBV19 and TRBJ1-6; D not certain. CDR3 length: 16 amino acids. CDR1 and CDR2 (germline): LNHDA, SQIVND (reference sequence). The CDR3 region is CASGIANGKVNSPLHF. CDR3 coding DNA: TGTGCCAGTGGTATAGCCAACGGGAAGGTCAATTCACCCCTCCACTTT.

This sequence joins TRBV14 and TRBJ2-3, with TRBD2 identical over 11 bases. V shed 5 bases, J shed 9 bases, and the junction held 4 bases outside the gene matches. CDR3 length equals 13 residues. The germline V gene has CDR1 SGHDN and CDR2 FVKESK. This chain's CDR3 is CASSNVAGGTQYF. CDR3 sequence (DNA): TGTGCCAGCAGCAACGTAGCGGGAGGGACGCAGTATTTT. Drawing the rest from reference TRBV14 and TRBJ2-3, the complete variable domain is EAGVTQFPSHSVIEKGQTVTLRCDPISGHDNLYWYRRVMGKEIKFLLHFVKESKQDESGMPNNRFLAERTGGTYSTLKVQPAELEDSGVYFCASSNVAGGTQYFGPGTRLTVL.

The CDR3 sequence is CASSLSDTEAFF. CDR3 bases: TGTGCCAGCAGCTTGTCAGACACTGAAGCTTTCTTT. The chain recombines TRBV5-5 with TRBJ1-1, with D hard to call. The V end lost 1 base, the J end lost 3 bases, and 4 bases lay between the germline ends. The CDR3 sequence is 12 residues long. The germline gives CDR1 SGHKS, CDR2 YYEKEE (reference sequence).

The chain employs TRBV10-3 and TRBJ2-3; D remains unclear. Germline CDR1 reads ENHRY; CDR2 reads SYGVKD. The CDR3 has 13 amino acids. V was pared by 4 bases and J by 3 bases, with 8 bases between. CDR3 coding DNA: TGTGCCATCAGTGTTGCTAGAACAGATACGCAGTATTTT. Encoded protein: CAISVARTDTQYF.

The chain carries TRBV6-1 and TRBJ1-1, with a weak D call TRBD1 (5 bases). CDR1 is MNHNS and CDR2 is SASEGT in the germline V gene. V was trimmed by 2 bases and J by 4 bases, leaving 11 bases between them. This CDR3 has 14 amino acids. CDR3 DNA sequence: TGTGCCAGCAGTGAACGGGGGGGTTTCACTGAAGCTTTCTTT. As protein: CASSERGGFTEAFF.

J is TRBJ1-2 and V is TRBV19, with D maybe TRBD1 (5 bases). The germline CDR1 and CDR2 sequences are LNHDA and SQIVND (reference sequence). Trimming took off 1 base at V and 4 bases at J, with 10 bases between the two ends. This CDR3 region has 14 residues. CDR3: CASSIVRDSYGYTF. The CDR3 region has the DNA TGTGCCAGTAGTATAGTCAGGGATAGCTATGGCTACACCTTC.

By its share, this clone is medium-sized. The genes are TRBV10-1 and TRBJ2-3; no clear D. The CDR3 consists of 11 residues. V lost 10 bases and J lost 0, with 5 bases in between. Germline V gives CDR1 WNHNN, CDR2 SYGVQD (reference sequence). The CDR3 loop is CATTSTDTQYF. CDR3 nucleotide sequence: TGCGCCACTACTAGCACAGATACGCAGTATTTT.

There are a few counts of this clone. The rearrangement joins TRBV7-2 to TRBJ1-2, with 8 bases lining up with TRBD1. This CDR3 is built from 16 residues. The V gene end was trimmed by 5 bases and the J gene end by 8 bases; junction bases not matched to a gene: 16. Germline CDR1 SGHTA, CDR2 FQGNSA. The CDR3 spells CASSRQGPDRGGGYTF. The DNA for the CDR3 is TGTGCCAGCAGCCGACAGGGGCCTGACAGGGGAGGCGGCTACACCTTC. Full variable domain (rest looked up from reference TRBV7-2 and TRBJ1-2): GAGVSQSPSNKVTEKGKDVELRCDPISGHTALYWYRQSLGQGLEFLIYFQGNSAPDKSGLPSDRFSAERTGGSVSTLTIQRTQQEDSAVYLCASSRQGPDRGGGYTFGSGTRLTVV.

This clone was counted once. The V and J genes are TRBV7-6 and TRBJ2-7; 7 nucleotides agree with TRBD1. CDR1 and CDR2 from the germline V gene are SGHVS and FNYEAQ. Unmatched junction bases numbered 6, after V lost 1 base and J lost 0 bases. The CDR3 sequence is 16 residues long. The CDR3 DNA reads as TGTGCCAGCAGCTTAGGGGGCCAGGGGGTCTCCTACGAGCAGTACTTC. Translation: CASSLGGQGVSYEQYF.

This clone was picked up a small number of times. The rearrangement uses TRBV19 and TRBJ1-2; no definite D call. The CDR3 consists of 13 residues. Trimming left V 3 bases short and J 2 bases short, with 7 bases between. Per the germline V gene, CDR1 is LNHDA and CDR2 is SQIVND (reference sequence). In nucleotides, the CDR3 is TGTGCCAGTAGTATCGAACAAAACTATGGCTACACCTTC. Residues: CASSIEQNYGYTF.

This clone was counted a single time. V and J are TRBV7-2 and TRBJ1-5; maybe TRBD1 (6 bases). V lost 7 bases, J lost 3 bases, and 10 bases lay in between. CDR3 length: 13 amino acids. Germline V gives CDR1 SGHTA, CDR2 FQGNSA. CDR3 nucleotides: TGTGCCAGCACCAGGACAGTCAATCAGCCCCAGCATTTT. Its protein product is CASTRTVNQPQHF.